This TCR beta chain appears in the sequencing data of a study of OX40 agonist ivuxolimab in advanced cancers. Libraries were prepared by immunoSEQ multiplex PCR; TCRdb keeps only in-frame clonotypes and omits some of them. The sample includes 60,000 to 90,000 clones, about four fifths of them seen just once. The CDR3 spans 15 residues. V lost 2 bases, J lost 6 bases, and 4 bases stayed unmatched. Germline loops: CDR1 KGHSH, CDR2 LQKENI. The sequence derives from an adult with an advanced solid tumor such as melanoma, head and neck, liver or kidney cancer. The chain carries TRBV18 and TRBJ2-1, with TRBD2 matching 10 bases. This specimen consisted of CD4+ or CD8+ T cells sorted from blood, obtained in a trial of the OX40 agonist ivuxolimab. CDR3 amino acids: CASSPTLAGINEQFF. CDR3 sequence (DNA): TGTGCCAGCTCACCAACACTAGCGGGGATCAATGAGCAGTTCTTC.